This T cell receptor beta chain was profiled in a study of post-analysis software for immune sequencing data. TCR beta libraries were prepared from cDNA with unique molecular identifiers. TCRdb re-called the PCR reads with MiXCR, one entry per CDR3 protein. The profile covers about 160,000 distinct CDR3 sequences, with 35% to 40% appearing a single time and approximately 30% taken by the ten largest. The CDR3 contains 14 residues. V was pared by 3 bases and J by 12 bases, with 9 bases of the junction left unmatched. Looked up from germline, CDR1 is LGHNA and CDR2 is YSLEER. The starting material was blood, obtained after autologous hematopoietic stem cell transplantation. The genes are TRBV4-3 and TRBJ2-2, with 8 bases identical to TRBD1. The receptor comes from a girl aged 5 to 17 with multiple sclerosis. CDR3 residues: CASSHDRGQGKLFF. DNA of the CDR3: TGCGCCAGCAGCCATGACAGAGGACAGGGAAAGCTGTTTTTT.